This passage covers 2 T cell receptor beta chains from one sample sequenced in a study of blood T cell repertoires in COVID-19. Sequencing was performed with immunoSEQ multiplex PCR; in TCRdb, only in-frame clones are kept and a portion is missing. Of hundreds of thousands of clones in the sample, just over 90% were seen once. Sequencing input: PBMCs or T cells enriched from blood (not recorded which). The receptors come from a woman between 18 and 29 years old who had recovered from COVID-19.

This chain uses TRBV14 with TRBJ1-2; TRBD1 aligns across 7 bases. Looked up from germline, CDR1 is SGHDN and CDR2 is FVKESK. This CDR3 comprises 13 residues. The junction had 5 bases not matched to a gene; V was cut back by 4 bases and J by 6 bases. The CDR3 nucleotides are TGTGCCAGCAGCCGATACCAGGGGGATGGCTACACCTTC. Translating it yields CASSRYQGDGYTF.

The chain couples TRBV29-1 to TRBJ2-1; D unclear. This CDR3 has 13 residues. V was trimmed by 6 bases and J by 0 bases, leaving 9 bases between them. CDR1 is SQVTM and CDR2 is ANQGSEA in the germline V gene. The CDR3 nucleotides read TGCAGCGTAGTTCCGAGCTCCTACAATGAGCAGTTCTTC. Its translation: CSVVPSSYNEQFF.